A single sample gave rise to the 3 T cell receptor beta chains below, sequenced in a study of shared clonotypes between healthy human individuals. Generated by immunoSEQ multiplex PCR, the TCRdb table keeps only in-frame clones and is missing some. The table lists fewer than 650,000 clones, roughly 79% of them singletons, with around 11% in the top ten. Sequences were obtained from PBMCs. These receptors were obtained from a woman between 35 and 50 years old in good health. Some clones in this sample may be carry-over from other donors' samples.

The gene calls are TRBV5-6 and TRBJ1-6, with 7 bases aligning to TRBD1. Germline V gene sequence: CDR1 SGHDT, CDR2 YYEEEE. J lost 10 bases, V lost 2 bases, and 6 bases had no gene match. The CDR3 length is 14 residues. Here the CDR3 reads CASSFRQGGSPLHF. DNA of the CDR3: TGTGCCAGCAGCTTTCGACAGGGAGGATCACCCCTCCACTTT.

This sequence joins TRBV18 and TRBJ1-3; maybe TRBD1 (5 bases). The V gene lost 2 bases and the J gene lost 8 bases, with 10 bases spanning the gap. The CDR3 spans 13 residues. Germline assignment: CDR1 KGHSH and CDR2 LQKENI. Written as DNA, the CDR3 is TGTGCCAGCTCACCAGGGACTCTGGACACCATATATTTT. Translated, it gives CASSPGTLDTIYF.

Comments on this clone: A much larger clone lies one base from this, so it may be a read error. Other nucleotide sequences in the sample specify the same CDR3. The chain recombines TRBV7-3 with TRBJ1-1, with D uncertain. The CDR3 runs to 14 residues. Between the trimmed V and J ends, which lost 1 base and 3 bases, there was a span of 9 bases. CDR1 is SGHTA and CDR2 is FQGTGA in the germline V gene. In DNA form, the CDR3 reads TGTGCCAGCAGCTTAATAGCAGGTGACACTGAAGCTTTCTTT. Translation: CASSLIAGDTEAFF.